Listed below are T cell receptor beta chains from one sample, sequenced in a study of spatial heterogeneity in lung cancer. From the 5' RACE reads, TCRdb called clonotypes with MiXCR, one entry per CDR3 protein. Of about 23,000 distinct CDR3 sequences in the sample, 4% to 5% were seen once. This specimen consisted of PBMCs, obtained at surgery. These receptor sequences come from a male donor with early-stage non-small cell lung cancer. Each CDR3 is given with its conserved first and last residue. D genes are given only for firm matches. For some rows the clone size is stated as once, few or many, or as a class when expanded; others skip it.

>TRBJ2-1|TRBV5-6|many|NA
CASSTTGLRSDNEQFF
TGTGCCAGCAGCACTACAGGGTTACGTTCGGACAATGAGCAGTTCTTC
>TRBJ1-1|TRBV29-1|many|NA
CSALPRGGTEAFF
TGCAGCGCTTTACCACGGGGGGGTACTGAAGCTTTCTTT
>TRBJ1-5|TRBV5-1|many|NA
CASSLNGERGNQPQHF
TGCGCCAGCAGCTTGAACGGGGAACGGGGCAATCAGCCCCAGCATTTT
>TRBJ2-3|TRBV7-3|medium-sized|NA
CASSPQAASTDTQYF
TGTGCCAGCAGCCCGCAGGCGGCTAGCACAGATACGCAGTATTTT
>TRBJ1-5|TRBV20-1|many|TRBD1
CSARRTGVGQPQHF
TGCAGTGCTAGACGAACAGGGGTAGGACAGCCCCAGCATTTT
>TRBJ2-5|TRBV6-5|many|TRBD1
CASNPGGRETQYF
TGTGCCAGCAACCCAGGGGGAAGAGAGACCCAGTACTTC
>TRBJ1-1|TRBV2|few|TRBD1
CASSATGGKNTEAFF
TGTGCCAGCAGTGCGACAGGGGGGAAGAACACTGAAGCTTTCTTT
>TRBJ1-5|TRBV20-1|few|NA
CSAGIVGQPQHF
TGCAGTGCTGGAATAGTAGGTCAGCCCCAGCATTTT
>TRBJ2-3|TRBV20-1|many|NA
CSVVLRGRTDTQYF
TGCAGTGTCGTCTTGCGGGGCCGCACAGATACGCAGTATTTT
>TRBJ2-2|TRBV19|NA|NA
CASSIYSGNTGELFF
TGTGCCAGTAGTATCTACAGCGGGAACACCGGGGAGCTGTTTTTT
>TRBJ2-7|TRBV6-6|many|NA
CASSHQFRGGNEQYF
TGTGCCAGCAGCCATCAATTCAGGGGGGGGAACGAGCAGTACTTC
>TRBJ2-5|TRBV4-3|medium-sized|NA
CASSQDRAETQYF
TGCGCCAGCAGCCAAGACAGGGCTGAGACCCAGTACTTC